The sequence of this T cell receptor (beta chain) was determined in a study of cytomegalovirus exposure and HLA in healthy donors. Researchers ran the PCR with 60 Vbeta and 13 Jbeta primers. Profiled with immunoSEQ multiplex PCR; TCRdb holds only in-frame clones, not every one. The sample lists fewer than 150,000 clones; 60% to 85% were seen once. In this sample, this clone turned up a few times. Its cognate antigen is unknown. Study outcomes and limitations: Sequences of the TCR beta chain were said to predict the HLA-A and HLA-B alleles of most subjects accurately.

The sequence was collected from a woman aged 40 to 50 in good health and CMV-seropositive. The source material was PBMCs.

The CDR3 DNA reads TGCGCCAGCAGCTCCGACAGATACAATGAGCAGTTCTTC. Amino acids: CASSSDRYNEQFF. The V and J genes are TRBV5-1 and TRBJ2-1; a possible D gene is TRBD1 (5 bases). The V gene's germline CDR1 is SGHRS and CDR2 YFSETQ. Trimming cost V 3 bases and J 4 bases, with 8 bases left between them. This CDR3 region has 13 residues. The entire variable domain, with the rest obtained from reference TRBV5-1 and TRBJ2-1, is as follows: KAGVTQTPRYLIKTRGQQVTLSCSPISGHRSVSWYQQTPGQGLQFLFEYFSETQRNKGNFPGRFSGRQFSNSRSEMNVSTLELGDSALYLCASSSDRYNEQFFGPGTRLTVL.